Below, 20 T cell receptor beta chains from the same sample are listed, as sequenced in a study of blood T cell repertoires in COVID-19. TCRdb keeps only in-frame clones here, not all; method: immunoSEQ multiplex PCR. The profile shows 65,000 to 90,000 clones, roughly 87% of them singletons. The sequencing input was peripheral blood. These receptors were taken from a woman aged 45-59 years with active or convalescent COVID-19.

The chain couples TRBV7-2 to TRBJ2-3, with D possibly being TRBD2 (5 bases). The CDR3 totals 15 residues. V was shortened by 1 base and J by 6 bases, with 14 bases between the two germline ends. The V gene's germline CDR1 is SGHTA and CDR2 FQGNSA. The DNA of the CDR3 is TGTGCCAGCAGCTTAGATGAGCGGAATCTGGATACGCAGTATTTT. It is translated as CASSLDERNLDTQYF. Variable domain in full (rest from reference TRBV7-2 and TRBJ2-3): GAGVSQSPSNKVTEKGKDVELRCDPISGHTALYWYRQSLGQGLEFLIYFQGNSAPDKSGLPSDRFSAERTGGSVSTLTIQRTQQEDSAVYLCASSLDERNLDTQYFGPGTRLTVL.

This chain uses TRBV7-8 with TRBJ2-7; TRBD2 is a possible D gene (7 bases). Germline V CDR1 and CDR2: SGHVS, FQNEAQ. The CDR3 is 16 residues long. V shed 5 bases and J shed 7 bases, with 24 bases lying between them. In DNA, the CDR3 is TGTGCCAGCAGCCCAGGGACCCAGGGGACTATTGGGGAGCAGTACTTC. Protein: CASSPGTQGTIGEQYF.

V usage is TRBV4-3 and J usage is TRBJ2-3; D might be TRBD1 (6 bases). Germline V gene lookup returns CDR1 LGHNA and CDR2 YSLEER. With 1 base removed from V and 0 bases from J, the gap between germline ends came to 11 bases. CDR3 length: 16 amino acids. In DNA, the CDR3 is TGCGCCAGCAGCCAAGTCGGCAGGGGCAGCACAGATACGCAGTATTTT. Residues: CASSQVGRGSTDTQYF.

The CDR3 loop reads CASSYSSFPDTQYF. The CDR3 coding sequence is TGTGCCAGCAGTTACTCGAGTTTTCCAGATACGCAGTATTTT. V and J are TRBV6-5 and TRBJ2-3; D remains ambiguous. The V gene lost 0 bases and the J gene lost 4 bases, with 8 bases spanning the gap. This CDR3 has 14 amino acids. In germline, CDR1 is MNHEY, CDR2 SVGAGI.

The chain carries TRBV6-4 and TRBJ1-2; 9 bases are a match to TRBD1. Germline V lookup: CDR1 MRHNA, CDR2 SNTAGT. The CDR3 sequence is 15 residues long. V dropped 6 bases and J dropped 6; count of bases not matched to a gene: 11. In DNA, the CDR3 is TGTGCCAGCAGGATTTACCGGGACAGGGTCCATGGCTACACCTTC. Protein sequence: CASRIYRDRVHGYTF.

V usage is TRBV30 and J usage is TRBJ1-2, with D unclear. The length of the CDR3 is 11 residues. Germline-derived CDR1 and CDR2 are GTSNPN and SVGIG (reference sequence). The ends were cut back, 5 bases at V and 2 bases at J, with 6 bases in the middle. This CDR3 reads CAWDGNYGYTF. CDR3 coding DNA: TGTGCCTGGGACGGGAACTATGGCTACACCTTC.

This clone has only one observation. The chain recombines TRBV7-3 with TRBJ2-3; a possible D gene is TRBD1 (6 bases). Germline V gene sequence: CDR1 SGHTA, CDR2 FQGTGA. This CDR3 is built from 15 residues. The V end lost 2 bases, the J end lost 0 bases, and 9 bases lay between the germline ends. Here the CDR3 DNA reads TGTGCCAGCAGCTTAGACAGGCGTAGCACAGATACGCAGTATTTT. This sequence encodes CASSLDRRSTDTQYF. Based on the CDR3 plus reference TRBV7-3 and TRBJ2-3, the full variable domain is GAGVSQTPSNKVTEKGKYVELRCDPISGHTALYWYRQSLGQGPEFLIYFQGTGAADDSGLPNDRFFAVRPEGSVSTLKIQRTERGDSAVYLCASSLDRRSTDTQYFGPGTRLTVL.

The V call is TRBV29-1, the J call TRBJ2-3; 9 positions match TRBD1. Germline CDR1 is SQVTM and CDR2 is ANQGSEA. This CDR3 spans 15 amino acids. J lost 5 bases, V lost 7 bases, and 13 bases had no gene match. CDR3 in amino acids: CSGGPGQGQVDTQYF. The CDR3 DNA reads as TGCAGCGGGGGACCGGGACAGGGTCAAGTAGATACGCAGTATTTT.

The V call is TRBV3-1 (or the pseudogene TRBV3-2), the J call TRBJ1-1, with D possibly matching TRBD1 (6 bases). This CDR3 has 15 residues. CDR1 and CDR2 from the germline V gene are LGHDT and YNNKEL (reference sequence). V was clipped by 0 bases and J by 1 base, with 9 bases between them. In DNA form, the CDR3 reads TGTGCCAGCAGCCAAGAGATAGGGGGGAACACTGAAGCTTTCTTT. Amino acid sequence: CASSQEIGGNTEAFF.

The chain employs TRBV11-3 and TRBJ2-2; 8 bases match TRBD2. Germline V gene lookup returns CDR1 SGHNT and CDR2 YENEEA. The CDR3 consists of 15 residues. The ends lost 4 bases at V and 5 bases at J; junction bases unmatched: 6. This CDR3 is CASSSGGAGTGELFF. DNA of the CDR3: TGTGCCAGCAGCTCCGGGGGGGCGGGAACCGGGGAGCTGTTTTTT.

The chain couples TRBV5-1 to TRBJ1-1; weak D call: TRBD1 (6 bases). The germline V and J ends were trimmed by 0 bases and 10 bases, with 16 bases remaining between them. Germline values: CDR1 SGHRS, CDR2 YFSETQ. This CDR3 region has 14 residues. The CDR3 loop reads CASSLDRVEDGAFF. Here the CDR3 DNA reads TGCGCCAGCAGCTTGGACAGGGTGGAGGATGGAGCTTTCTTT.

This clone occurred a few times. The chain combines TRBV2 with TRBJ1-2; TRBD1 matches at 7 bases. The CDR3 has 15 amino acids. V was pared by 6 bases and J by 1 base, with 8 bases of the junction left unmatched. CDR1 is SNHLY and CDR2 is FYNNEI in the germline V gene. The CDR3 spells CASSGRDRFNYGYTF. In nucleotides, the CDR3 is TGTGCCAGCAGCGGGCGGGACAGATTTAACTATGGCTACACCTTC. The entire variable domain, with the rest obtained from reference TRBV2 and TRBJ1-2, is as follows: EPEVTQTPSHQVTQMGQEVILRCVPISNHLYFYWYRQILGQKVEFLVSFYNNEISEKSEIFDDQFSVERPDGSNFTLKIRSTKLEDSAMYFCASSGRDRFNYGYTFGSGTRLTVV.

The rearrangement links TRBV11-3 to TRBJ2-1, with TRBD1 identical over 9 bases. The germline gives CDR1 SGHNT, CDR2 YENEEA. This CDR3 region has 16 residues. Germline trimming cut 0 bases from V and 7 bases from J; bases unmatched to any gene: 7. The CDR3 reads CASSLDRDRASNEQFF. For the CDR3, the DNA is TGTGCCAGCAGCTTAGATCGGGACAGGGCATCGAATGAGCAGTTCTTC.

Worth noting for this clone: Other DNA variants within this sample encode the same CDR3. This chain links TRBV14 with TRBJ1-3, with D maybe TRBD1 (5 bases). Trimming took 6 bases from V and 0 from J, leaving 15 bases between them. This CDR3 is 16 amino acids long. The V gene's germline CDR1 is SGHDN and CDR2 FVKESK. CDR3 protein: CASSPFDSASGNTIYF. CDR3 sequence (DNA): TGTGCCAGCAGTCCCTTCGACAGTGCCTCTGGAAACACCATATATTTT.

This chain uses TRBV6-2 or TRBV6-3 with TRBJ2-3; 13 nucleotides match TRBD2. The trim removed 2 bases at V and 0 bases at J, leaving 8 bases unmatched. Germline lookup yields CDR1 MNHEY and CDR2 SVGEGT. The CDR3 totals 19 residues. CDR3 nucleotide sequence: TGTGCCAGCAGTTACCCCGGGACTAGCGGGGCCTATAGCACAGATACGCAGTATTTT. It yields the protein CASSYPGTSGAYSTDTQYF.

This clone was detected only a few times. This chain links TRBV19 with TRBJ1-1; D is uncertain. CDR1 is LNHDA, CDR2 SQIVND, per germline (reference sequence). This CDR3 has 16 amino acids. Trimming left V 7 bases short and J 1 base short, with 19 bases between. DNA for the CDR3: TGTGCCAGTATTAGAGGGAAGGTTTCCGGGAACACTGAAGCTTTCTTT. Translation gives CASIRGKVSGNTEAFF. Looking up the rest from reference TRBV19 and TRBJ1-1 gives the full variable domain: DGGITQSPKYLFRKEGQNVTLSCEQNLNHDAMYWYRQDPGQGLRLIYYSQIVNDFQKGDIAEGYSVSREKKESFPLTVTSAQKNPTAFYLCASIRGKVSGNTEAFFGQGTRLTVV.

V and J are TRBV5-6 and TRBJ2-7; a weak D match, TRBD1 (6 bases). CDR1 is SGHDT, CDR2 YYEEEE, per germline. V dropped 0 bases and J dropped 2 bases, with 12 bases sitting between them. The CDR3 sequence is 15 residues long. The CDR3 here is CASSLEAGAAYEQYF. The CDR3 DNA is TGTGCCAGCAGCTTGGAGGCAGGGGCGGCCTACGAGCAGTACTTC.

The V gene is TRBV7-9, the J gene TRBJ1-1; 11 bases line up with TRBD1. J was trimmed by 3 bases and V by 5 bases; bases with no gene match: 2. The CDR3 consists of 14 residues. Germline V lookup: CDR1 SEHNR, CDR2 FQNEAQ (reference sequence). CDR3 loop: CASSRGQGDTEAFF. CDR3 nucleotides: TGTGCCAGCAGCCGGGGACAGGGGGACACTGAAGCTTTCTTT. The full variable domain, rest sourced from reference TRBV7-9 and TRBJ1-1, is DTGVSQNPRHKITKRGQNVTFRCDPISEHNRLYWYRQTLGQGPEFLTYFQNEAQLEKSRLLSDRFSAERPKGSFSTLEIQRTEQGDSAMYLCASSRGQGDTEAFFGQGTRLTVV.

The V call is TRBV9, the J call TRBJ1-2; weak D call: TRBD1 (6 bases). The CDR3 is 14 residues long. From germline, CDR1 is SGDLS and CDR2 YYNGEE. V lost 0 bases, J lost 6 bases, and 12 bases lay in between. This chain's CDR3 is CASSVEVQGNGYTF. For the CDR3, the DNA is TGTGCCAGCAGCGTAGAAGTCCAGGGGAATGGCTACACCTTC.

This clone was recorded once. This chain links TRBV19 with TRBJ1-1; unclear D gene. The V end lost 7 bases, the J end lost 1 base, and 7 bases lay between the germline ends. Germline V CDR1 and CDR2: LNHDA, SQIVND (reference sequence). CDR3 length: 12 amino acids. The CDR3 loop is CASIYGNTEAFF. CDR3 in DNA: TGTGCCAGTATATACGGGAACACTGAAGCTTTCTTT.